Presented here are 10 T cell receptor beta chains from one specimen sequenced in a study of blood T cell repertoires in COVID-19. Only in-frame clones appear in the TCRdb table, and some are missing; sequencing was by immunoSEQ multiplex PCR. Counted here are about 90,000 clones, roughly 83% occurring once; the ten biggest clones make up around 29%. Sequenced input: peripheral blood. These receptors came from a woman of 80 years or more with active or convalescent COVID-19.

The rearrangement uses TRBV28 and TRBJ1-2; 8 bases line up with TRBD1. CDR1 and CDR2 (germline): MDHEN, SYDVKM. Trimming at V came to 6 bases and at J to 0 bases, leaving 9 bases not matched to a gene. The CDR3 is made up of 16 amino acids. CDR3 bases: TGTGCCAGCAGCTCTACACAGGGGGTTACTAACTATGGCTACACCTTC. Protein sequence: CASSSTQGVTNYGYTF.

The chain employs TRBV6-2 or TRBV6-3 and TRBJ1-6; D call uncertain. The CDR3 is made up of 11 amino acids. Germline V gives CDR1 MNHEY, CDR2 SVGEGT. Trimming cost V 5 bases and J 10 bases, with 6 bases left between them. In DNA form, the CDR3 reads TGTGCCAGCAGTACGGGGTCACCCCTCCACTTT. Encoded protein: CASSTGSPLHF.

This chain joins TRBV9 and TRBJ2-3; TRBD2 agrees at 7 bases. After removal of 1 base from V and 1 base from J, the junction contained 3 bases not matched to a gene. This CDR3 spans 15 amino acids. In germline, CDR1 is SGDLS, CDR2 YYNGEE. The CDR3: CASSVLGGGTDTQYF. CDR3 DNA: TGTGCCAGCAGCGTATTGGGGGGGGGCACAGATACGCAGTATTTT.

The J gene is TRBJ1-3, the V gene TRBV5-1; no clear D. The CDR3 totals 16 residues. Germline assignment: CDR1 SGHRS and CDR2 YFSETQ. V was pared by 5 bases and J by 4 bases, with 19 bases between. The CDR3 bases are TGCGCCAGCAGTCCCATGCTACTGGCGGGAGGAAACACCATATATTTT. Protein: CASSPMLLAGGNTIYF. Together with reference TRBV5-1 and TRBJ1-3, the CDR3 gives the full variable domain: KAGVTQTPRYLIKTRGQQVTLSCSPISGHRSVSWYQQTPGQGLQFLFEYFSETQRNKGNFPGRFSGRQFSNSRSEMNVSTLELGDSALYLCASSPMLLAGGNTIYFGEGSWLTVV.

This clone was detected once. This sequence joins TRBV5-1 and TRBJ2-1; 15 nucleotides match TRBD2. The CDR3 runs 16 residues. The junction had 3 bases not matched to a gene; V was cut back by 2 bases and J by 6 bases. CDR1 is SGHRS, CDR2 YFSETQ, per germline. CDR3 sequence: CASSLRTSGGANEQFF. The CDR3 DNA follows: TGCGCCAGCAGCTTAAGGACTAGCGGGGGGGCCAATGAGCAGTTCTTC.

The chain has TRBV7-8 and TRBJ2-5, with 7 nucleotides matching TRBD1. The CDR3 has 13 amino acids. The junction had 0 bases not matched to a gene; V was cut back by 4 bases and J by 1 base. Germline assignment: CDR1 SGHVS and CDR2 FQNEAQ. DNA for the CDR3: TGTGCCAGCAGCTGGACAGGCCAAGAGACCCAGTACTTC. It codes for CASSWTGQETQYF.

This chain uses TRBV7-8 with TRBJ2-1, with 8 bases fitting TRBD1. The CDR3 runs 15 residues. After removal of 4 bases from V and 4 bases from J, the junction contained 6 bases not matched to a gene. CDR1 and CDR2 (germline): SGHVS, FQNEAQ. For the CDR3, the DNA is TGTGCCAGCAGCTGGCCGGACAGGGAGTACAATGAGCAGTTCTTC. It encodes CASSWPDREYNEQFF.

This chain uses TRBV4-3 with TRBJ2-7; TRBD1 matches at 11 bases. Trimming cost V 0 bases and J 4 bases; bases outside gene matches: 5. Looked up from germline, CDR1 is LGHNA and CDR2 is YSLEER. CDR3 length: 16 residues. CDR3: CASSQDSGTGGYEQYF. Written as DNA, the CDR3 is TGCGCCAGCAGCCAAGATTCCGGGACAGGGGGGTACGAGCAGTACTTC.

The genes are TRBV4-1 and TRBJ2-2; 8 positions match TRBD2. The ends lost 0 bases at V and 5 bases at J; junction bases unmatched: 14. The CDR3 runs to 19 residues. The germline V gene has CDR1 MGHRA and CDR2 YSYEKL. This CDR3 is CASSQDRVSSGSRTGELFF. The CDR3 coding sequence is TGCGCCAGCAGCCAAGATCGGGTATCGAGCGGGAGTAGGACCGGGGAGCTGTTTTTT.

The rearrangement uses TRBV5-1 and TRBJ2-4; 11 nucleotides agree with TRBD2. Germline CDR1 is SGHRS and CDR2 is YFSETQ. CDR3 length: 14 amino acids. Germline trimming cut 4 bases from V and 6 bases from J; bases unmatched to any gene: 3. CDR3 nucleotide sequence: TGCGCCAGCAGCGGAACTAGCGGGAGAAACATTCAGTACTTC. As protein: CASSGTSGRNIQYF.